This TCR beta chain was profiled in a study of blood T cells in healthy people across ages. Next came a second PCR, run for about 7 to 12 cycles, which used a sample-barcoded 5' primer along with a J-beta primer mix. TCRdb re-called the 5' RACE reads with MiXCR, one entry per CDR3 protein. The sample has over 950,000 distinct CDR3 sequences; approximately 50% are singletons. The CDR3 spans 13 residues. The ends were cut back, 6 bases at V and 6 bases at J, with 12 bases in the middle. Source material: blood. The gene calls are TRBV12-3 or TRBV12-4 and TRBJ1-5; D uncertain. The receptor comes from a woman in her sixties or seventies in good health. The chain's CDR3 is CASRTVNGQPQHF. The CDR3 DNA sequence: TGTGCCAGCAGAACGGTAAATGGTCAGCCCCAGCATTTT.